The present T cell receptor beta chain was sequenced within a study of sequential checkpoint blockade in melanoma. Study summary: Each arm's sequence ended with maintenance nivolumab.

Treatment reported: randomized to nivolumab then ipilimumab (arm A) or the reverse (arm B). V dropped 7 bases and J dropped 3 bases, with 18 bases sitting between them. Germline V gene sequence: CDR1 MNHEY, CDR2 SMNVEV (reference sequence). CDR3 size: 15 residues. The table came from immunoSEQ multiplex PCR; TCRdb's copy has only in-frame clones and leaves some out. The repertoire includes tens of thousands of clones, roughly 75% of them detected once, and around 20% sits in the top ten. The TCR was taken from a human donor with melanoma. The chain links TRBV27 to TRBJ1-1; D perhaps matches TRBD1 (6 bases). Sequences were derived from CD8+ T cells sorted from blood (inferred from file names), sampled from a patient given nivolumab and ipilimumab in sequence. The CDR3 DNA reads TGTGCCAGCATCAAAACAGGGCTGTGGGACACTGAAGCTTTCTTT. This translates into CASIKTGLWDTEAFF.